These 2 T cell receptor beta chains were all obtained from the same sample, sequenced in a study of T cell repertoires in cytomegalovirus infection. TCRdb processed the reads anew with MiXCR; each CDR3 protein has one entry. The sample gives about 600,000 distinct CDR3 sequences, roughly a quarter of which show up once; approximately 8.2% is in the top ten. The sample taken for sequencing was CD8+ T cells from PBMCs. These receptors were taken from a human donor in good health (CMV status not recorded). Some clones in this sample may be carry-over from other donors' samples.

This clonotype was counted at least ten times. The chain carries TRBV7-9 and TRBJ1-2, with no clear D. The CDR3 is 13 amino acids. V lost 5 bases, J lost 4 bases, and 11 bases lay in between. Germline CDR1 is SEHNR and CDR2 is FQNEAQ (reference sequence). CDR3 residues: CASSPTAVYGYTF. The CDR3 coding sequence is TGTGCCAGCAGCCCGACTGCTGTCTATGGCTACACCTTC.

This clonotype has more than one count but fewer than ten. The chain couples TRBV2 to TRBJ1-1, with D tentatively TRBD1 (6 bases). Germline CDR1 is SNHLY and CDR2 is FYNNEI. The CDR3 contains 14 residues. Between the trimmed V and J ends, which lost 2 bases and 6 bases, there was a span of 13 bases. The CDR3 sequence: CASSERDILSEAFF. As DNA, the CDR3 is TGTGCCAGCAGTGAACGGGACATTCTATCTGAAGCTTTCTTT.